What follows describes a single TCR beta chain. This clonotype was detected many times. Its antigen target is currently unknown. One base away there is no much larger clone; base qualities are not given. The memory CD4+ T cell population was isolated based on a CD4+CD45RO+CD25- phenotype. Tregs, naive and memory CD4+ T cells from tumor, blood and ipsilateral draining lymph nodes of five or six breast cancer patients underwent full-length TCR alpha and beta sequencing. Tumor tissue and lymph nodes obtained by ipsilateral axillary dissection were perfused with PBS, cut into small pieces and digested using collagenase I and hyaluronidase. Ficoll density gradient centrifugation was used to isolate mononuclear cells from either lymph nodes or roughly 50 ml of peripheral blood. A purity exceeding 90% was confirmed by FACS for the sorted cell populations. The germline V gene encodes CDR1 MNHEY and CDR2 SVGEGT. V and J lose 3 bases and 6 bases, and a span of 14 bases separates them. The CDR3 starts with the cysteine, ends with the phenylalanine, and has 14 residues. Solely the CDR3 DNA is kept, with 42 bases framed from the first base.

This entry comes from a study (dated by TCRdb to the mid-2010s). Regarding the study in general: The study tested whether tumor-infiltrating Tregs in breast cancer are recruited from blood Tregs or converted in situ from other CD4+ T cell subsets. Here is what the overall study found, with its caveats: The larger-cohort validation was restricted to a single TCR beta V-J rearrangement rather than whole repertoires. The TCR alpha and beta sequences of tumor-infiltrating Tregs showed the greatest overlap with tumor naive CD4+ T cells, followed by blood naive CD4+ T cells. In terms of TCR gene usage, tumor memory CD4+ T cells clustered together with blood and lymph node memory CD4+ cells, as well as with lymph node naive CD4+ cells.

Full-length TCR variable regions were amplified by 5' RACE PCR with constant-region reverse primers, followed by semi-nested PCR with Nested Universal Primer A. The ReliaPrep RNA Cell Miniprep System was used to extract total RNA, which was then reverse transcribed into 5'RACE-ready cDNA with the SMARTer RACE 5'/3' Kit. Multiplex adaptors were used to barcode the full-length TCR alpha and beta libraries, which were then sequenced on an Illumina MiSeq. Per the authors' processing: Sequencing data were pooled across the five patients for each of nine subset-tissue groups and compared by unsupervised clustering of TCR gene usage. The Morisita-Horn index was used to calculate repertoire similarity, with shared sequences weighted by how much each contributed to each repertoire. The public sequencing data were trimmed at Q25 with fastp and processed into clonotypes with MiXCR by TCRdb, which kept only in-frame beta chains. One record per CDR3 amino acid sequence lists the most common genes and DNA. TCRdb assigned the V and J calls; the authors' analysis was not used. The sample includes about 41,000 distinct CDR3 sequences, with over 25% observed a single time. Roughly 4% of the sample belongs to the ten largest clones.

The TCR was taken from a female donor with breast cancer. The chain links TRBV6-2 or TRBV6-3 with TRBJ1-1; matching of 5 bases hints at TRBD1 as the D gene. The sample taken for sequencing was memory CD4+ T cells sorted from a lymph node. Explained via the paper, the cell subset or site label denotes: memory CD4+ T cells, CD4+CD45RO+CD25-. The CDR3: CASSYLSDKPEAFF. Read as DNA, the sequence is TGTGCCAGCAGTTATTTGTCGGACAAACCTGAAGCTTTCTTT.